This TCR beta chain was found in a study of blood T cell repertoires in COVID-19. In the study overall: Samples representing acute and convalescent COVID-19 were sourced from the United States, Italy and Spain.

Looked up from germline, CDR1 is SEHNR and CDR2 is FQNEAQ (reference sequence). CDR3 size: 13 residues. V lost 6 bases and J lost 3, with 11 bases in between. In the original workflow: By means of reference gene primer amplification, nucleated cell counts were estimated. This table comes from immunoSEQ multiplex PCR, and its TCRdb copy is limited to in-frame clones, with some not included. The V and J calls and clone size come from that table; D and trimming were worked out from the DNA. The data contain around 200,000 clones, about 90% of them singletons. The chain joins TRBV7-9 to TRBJ2-5, with a weak D call TRBD2 (5 bases). Sequencing was performed on peripheral blood. The clonotype comes from a woman aged 18-29 years who had recovered from COVID-19. Here the CDR3 DNA reads TGTGCCAGCAGACCCACTAGGAAAGAGACCCAGTACTTC. Protein product: CASRPTRKETQYF.